This TCR beta chain originates from a study of T cells in localized non-small cell lung cancer. Findings of the study overall: Uninvolved adjacent lung had more T cell clonality than any other tissue, topping tumor. Higher blood T cell density went with longer overall survival. Sequence data derive from only one tumor region, so heterogeneity remains possible. Appearing in adjacent lung were a median about 57 of the top 100 tumor clones.

Per the germline V gene, CDR1 is SNHLY and CDR2 is FYNNEI. The CDR3 has 19 residues. V gave up 2 bases and J gave up 0 bases, with 20 bases separating them. In this sample, this clone turned up once. Its target is unknown. Using immunoSEQ multiplex PCR, the repertoire was profiled, and TCRdb retains in-frame clones only, with some absent. The sample has some 27,000 clones, around 90% seen once. The TCR was taken from a female donor aged 60 or older with stage III squamous cell lung carcinoma. V gene TRBV2 combines with J gene TRBJ1-3, with D hard to call. Sample: peripheral blood, taken before any cancer treatment. The CDR3 reads CASSELGISPSSSGNTIYF. The CDR3 coding sequence is TGTGCCAGCAGTGAATTGGGGATCTCACCGTCAAGCTCTGGAAACACCATATATTTT. The complete variable domain, with remaining parts taken from reference TRBV2 and TRBJ1-3, reads EPEVTQTPSHQVTQMGQEVILRCVPISNHLYFYWYRQILGQKVEFLVSFYNNEISEKSEIFDDQFSVERPDGSNFTLKIRSTKLEDSAMYFCASSELGISPSSSGNTIYFGEGSWLTVV.